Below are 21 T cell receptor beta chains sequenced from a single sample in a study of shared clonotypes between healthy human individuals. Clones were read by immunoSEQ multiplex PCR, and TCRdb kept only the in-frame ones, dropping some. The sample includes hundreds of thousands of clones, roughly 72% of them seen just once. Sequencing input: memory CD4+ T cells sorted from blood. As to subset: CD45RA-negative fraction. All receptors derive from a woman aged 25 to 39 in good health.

The DNA of the CDR3 is TGTGCCAGCAGTTCCTGGGGGGCTAGCGGGAGGATAGAGGAGCAGTTCTTC. Encoded protein: CASSSWGASGRIEEQFF. This chain joins TRBV27 and TRBJ2-1; 11 nucleotides agree with TRBD2. With 4 bases clipped from V and 10 bases from J, the junction kept 15 bases outside the gene matches. Looked up from germline, CDR1 is MNHEY and CDR2 is SMNVEV (reference sequence). The CDR3 extends over 17 amino acids.

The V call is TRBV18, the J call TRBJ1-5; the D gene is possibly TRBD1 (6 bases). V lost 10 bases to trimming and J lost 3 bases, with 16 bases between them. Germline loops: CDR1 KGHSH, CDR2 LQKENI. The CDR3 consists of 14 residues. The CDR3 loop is CATNQGSHNQPQHF. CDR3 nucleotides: TGTGCCACCAACCAGGGGTCCCACAATCAGCCCCAGCATTTT.

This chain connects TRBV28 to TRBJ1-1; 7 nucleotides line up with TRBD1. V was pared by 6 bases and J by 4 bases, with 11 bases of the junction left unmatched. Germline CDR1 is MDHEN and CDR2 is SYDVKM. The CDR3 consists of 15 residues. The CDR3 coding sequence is TGTGCCAGCAGGCCCCAGGGGGGGCCCGCCACTGAAGCTTTCTTT. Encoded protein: CASRPQGGPATEAFF.

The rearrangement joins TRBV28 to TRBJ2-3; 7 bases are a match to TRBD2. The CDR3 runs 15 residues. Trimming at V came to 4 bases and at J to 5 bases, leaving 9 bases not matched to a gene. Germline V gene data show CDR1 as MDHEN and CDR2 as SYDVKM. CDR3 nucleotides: TGTGCCAGCAGTTCCGGGACTACTACTGGAGATACGCAGTATTTT. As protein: CASSSGTTTGDTQYF.

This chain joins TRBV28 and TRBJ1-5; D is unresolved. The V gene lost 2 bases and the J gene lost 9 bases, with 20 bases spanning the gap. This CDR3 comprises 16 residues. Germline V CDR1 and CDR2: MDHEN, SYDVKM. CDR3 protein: CASSLTRLQGRRPQHF. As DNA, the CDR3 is TGTGCCAGCAGTTTAACGAGGCTTCAAGGTCGTAGGCCCCAGCATTTT.

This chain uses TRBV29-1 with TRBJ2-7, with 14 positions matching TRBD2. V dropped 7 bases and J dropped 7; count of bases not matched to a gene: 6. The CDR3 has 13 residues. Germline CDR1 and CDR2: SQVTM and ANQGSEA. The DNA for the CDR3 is TGCAGCGGGACTAGCGGGAGGTTGGGGGAGCAGTACTTC. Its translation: CSGTSGRLGEQYF.

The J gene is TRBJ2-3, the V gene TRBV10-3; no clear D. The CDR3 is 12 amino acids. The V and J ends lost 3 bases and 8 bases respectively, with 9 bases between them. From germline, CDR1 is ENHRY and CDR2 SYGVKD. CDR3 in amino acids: CAISDGSGTQYF. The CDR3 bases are TGTGCCATCAGTGACGGTTCTGGTACGCAGTATTTT.

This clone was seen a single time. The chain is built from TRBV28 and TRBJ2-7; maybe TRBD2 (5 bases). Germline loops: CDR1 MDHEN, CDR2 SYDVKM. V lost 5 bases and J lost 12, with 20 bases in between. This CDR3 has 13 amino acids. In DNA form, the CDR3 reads TGTGCCAGCAGTCTGGACTCGATCCCCGGACGGTACTTC. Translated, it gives CASSLDSIPGRYF.

Here the CDR3 DNA reads TGTGCCAGCAGTCCCAGCGGGTTTGATAATGAGCAGTTCTTC. Its protein is CASSPSGFDNEQFF. V and J are TRBV7-2 and TRBJ2-1; tentatively, D is TRBD2 (6 bases). V lost 6 bases to trimming and J lost 7 bases, with 16 bases between them. Germline-derived CDR1 and CDR2 are SGHTA and FQGNSA. This CDR3 contains 14 residues.

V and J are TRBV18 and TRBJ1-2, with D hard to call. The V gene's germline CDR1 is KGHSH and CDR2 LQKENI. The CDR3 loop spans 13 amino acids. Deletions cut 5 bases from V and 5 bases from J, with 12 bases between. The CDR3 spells CASSTGLLYGYTF. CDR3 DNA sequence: TGTGCCAGCTCAACCGGGCTATTATATGGCTACACCTTC.

This CDR3 reads CASSLGASGPTDTQYF. DNA for the CDR3: TGCGCCAGCAGCTTGGGCGCTAGCGGCCCCACCGATACGCAGTATTTT. The genes are TRBV5-1 and TRBJ2-3, with 7 bases fitting TRBD2. Germline CDR1 SGHRS, CDR2 YFSETQ. The CDR3 is made up of 16 amino acids. J was trimmed by 6 bases and V by 0 bases; bases with no gene match: 10.

CDR3 DNA: TGTGCCTCTCAGTCGGCAGGGGTTGGAGATACGCAGTATTTT. Amino acid sequence: CASQSAGVGDTQYF. The chain employs TRBV2 and TRBJ2-3; maybe TRBD1 (6 bases). The V gene lost 11 bases and the J gene lost 5 bases, with 20 bases spanning the gap. CDR3 length equals 14 residues. Germline loops: CDR1 SNHLY, CDR2 FYNNEI.

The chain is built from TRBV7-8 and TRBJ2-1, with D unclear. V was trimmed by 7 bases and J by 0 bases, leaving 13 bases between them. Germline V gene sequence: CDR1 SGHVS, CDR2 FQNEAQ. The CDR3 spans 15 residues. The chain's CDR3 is CASIPGSGSYNEQFF. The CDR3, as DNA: TGTGCCAGCATCCCAGGCTCGGGCTCCTACAATGAGCAGTTCTTC.

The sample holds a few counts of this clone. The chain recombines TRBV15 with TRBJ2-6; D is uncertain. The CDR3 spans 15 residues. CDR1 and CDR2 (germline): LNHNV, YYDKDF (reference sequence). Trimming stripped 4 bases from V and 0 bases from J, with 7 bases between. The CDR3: CATSTGGSGANVLTF. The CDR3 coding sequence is TGTGCCACCAGCACTGGCGGCTCTGGGGCCAACGTCCTGACTTTC.

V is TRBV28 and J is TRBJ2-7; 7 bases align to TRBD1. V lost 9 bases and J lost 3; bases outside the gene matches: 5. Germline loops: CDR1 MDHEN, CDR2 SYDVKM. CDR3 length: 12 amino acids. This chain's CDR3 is CASRTGSYEQYF. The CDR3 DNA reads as TGTGCCAGTCGGACAGGAAGCTACGAGCAGTACTTC.

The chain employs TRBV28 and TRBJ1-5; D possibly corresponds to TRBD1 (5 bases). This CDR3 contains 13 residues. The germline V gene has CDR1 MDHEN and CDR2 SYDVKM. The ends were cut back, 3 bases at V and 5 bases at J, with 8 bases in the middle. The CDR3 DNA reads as TGTGCCAGCAGTTTGCAGGGCGATCAGCCCCAGCATTTT. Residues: CASSLQGDQPQHF.

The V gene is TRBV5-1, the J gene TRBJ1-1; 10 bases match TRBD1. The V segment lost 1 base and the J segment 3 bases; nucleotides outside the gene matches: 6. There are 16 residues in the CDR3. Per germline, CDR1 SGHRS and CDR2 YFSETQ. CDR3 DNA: TGCGCCAGCAGCTTGCTGACAGGGGGCAGTGACACTGAAGCTTTCTTT. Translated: CASSLLTGGSDTEAFF.

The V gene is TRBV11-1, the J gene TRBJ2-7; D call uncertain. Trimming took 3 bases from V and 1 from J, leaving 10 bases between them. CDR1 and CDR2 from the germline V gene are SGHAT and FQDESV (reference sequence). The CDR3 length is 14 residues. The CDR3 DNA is TGTGCCAGCAGCTTGGGCCAACGGTCCTACGAGCAGTACTTC. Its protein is CASSLGQRSYEQYF.

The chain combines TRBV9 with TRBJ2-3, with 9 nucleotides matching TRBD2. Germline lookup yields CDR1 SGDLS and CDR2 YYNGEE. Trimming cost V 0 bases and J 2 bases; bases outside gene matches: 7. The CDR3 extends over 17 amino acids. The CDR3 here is CASSVGFSGRVTDTQYF. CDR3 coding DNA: TGTGCCAGCAGCGTAGGTTTTAGCGGGAGAGTCACAGATACGCAGTATTTT.

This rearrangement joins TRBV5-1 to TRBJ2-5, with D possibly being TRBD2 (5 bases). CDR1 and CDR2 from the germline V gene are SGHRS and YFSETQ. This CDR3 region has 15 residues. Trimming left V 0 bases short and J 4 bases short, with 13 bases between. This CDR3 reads CASSLGVVGAETQYF. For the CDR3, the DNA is TGCGCCAGCAGCTTGGGAGTTGTGGGAGCAGAGACCCAGTACTTC.

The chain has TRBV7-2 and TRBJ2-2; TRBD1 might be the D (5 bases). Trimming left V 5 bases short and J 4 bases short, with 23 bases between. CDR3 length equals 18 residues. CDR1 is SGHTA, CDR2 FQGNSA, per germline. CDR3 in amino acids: CASSQQRVGDDSTGELFF. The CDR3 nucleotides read TGTGCCAGCAGCCAACAACGAGTAGGGGATGATAGCACCGGGGAGCTGTTTTTT.